The rows below give T cell receptor beta chains drawn from one sample of a study of shared clonotypes between healthy human individuals. TCRdb keeps only in-frame clones here, not all; method: immunoSEQ multiplex PCR. Here the sample spans approximately 2,200,000 clones, about 92% being singletons. Sequencing used naive CD8+ T cells from PBMCs. These receptors all come from a man between 18 and 29 years old in good health. Some clones in this sample may be carry-over from other donors' samples. Each CDR3 is given with its conserved first and last residue. A D gene is named only where the DNA matches it firmly.

j_call d_call v_call cdr3_nt cdr3_aa
TRBJ1-1 - TRBV6-5 TGTGCCAGCACTCCCGCGGGACACAACACTGAAGCTTTCTTT CASTPAGHNTEAFF
TRBJ1-5 - TRBV6-1 TGTGCCAGCAGTGAACGGCCCTACAATCAGCCCCAGCATTTT CASSERPYNQPQHF
TRBJ2-3 - TRBV30 TGTGCCTGGGGTGACGGGTCCAGCACAGATACGCAGTATTTT CAWGDGSSTDTQYF
TRBJ1-1 TRBD1 TRBV29-1 TGCAGCGTTTCAGGGGGCGAGGCCCTTGAAGCTTTCTTT CSVSGGEALEAFF
TRBJ1-1 - TRBV5-1 TGCGCCAGCAGCCATGGACGGTGGGGCACTGAAGCTTTCTTT CASSHGRWGTEAFF
TRBJ2-5 - TRBV27 TGTGCCAGCAGTCGGGGACCCTTGGAGACCCAGTACTTC CASSRGPLETQYF
TRBJ2-5 - TRBV7-9 TGTGCCAGCAGCTCGATGGACCGCGACGAGACCCAGTACTTC CASSSMDRDETQYF
TRBJ1-6 TRBD1 TRBV28 TGTGCCAGCGCGGATGACAGGGTTAATTCACCCCTCCACTTT CASADDRVNSPLHF
TRBJ1-2 - TRBV4-3 TGCGCCAGCAGCCAACTCCACACAGGAGTGACGGATGGCTACACCTTC CASSQLHTGVTDGYTF
TRBJ2-1 TRBD2 TRBV14 TGTGCCAGCAGCCAAGATTTACTTCTAGCGGTGCCATTTGACTACAATGAGCAGTTCTTC CASSQDLLLAVPFDYNEQFF
TRBJ2-3 TRBD1 TRBV15 TGTGCCACCAGCCGGGACAGGGGGTTGGATACGCAGTATTTT CATSRDRGLDTQYF
TRBJ1-4 TRBD1 TRBV27 TGTGCCAGCAGGCCAGCAGGGGGCTTAGATTTTGAAAAACTGTTTTTT CASRPAGGLDFEKLFF
TRBJ2-3 - TRBV5-8 TGTGCCAGCAGCTTGGATATCACAGATACGCAGTATTTT CASSLDITDTQYF
TRBJ2-7 TRBD1 TRBV9 TGTGCCAGCAGCGTCGGGACAGGGAGGAACGAGCAGTACTTC CASSVGTGRNEQYF
TRBJ2-5 - TRBV9 TGTGCCAGCAGCCCGGGGGCTAGCAACCAAGAGACCCAGTACTTC CASSPGASNQETQYF
TRBJ2-1 TRBD1 TRBV13 TGTGCCAGCAATGAAGGGGACAGGGTATACGAGCAGTTCTTC CASNEGDRVYEQFF
TRBJ2-1 - TRBV27 TGTGCCAGCAGTTTACTCTTTGGCACGCCCAATGAGCAGTTCTTC CASSLLFGTPNEQFF
TRBJ2-3 - TRBV9 TGTGCCAGCAGCGACATGAGAGGTGGGCAGCCTACGCAGTATTTT CASSDMRGGQPTQYF